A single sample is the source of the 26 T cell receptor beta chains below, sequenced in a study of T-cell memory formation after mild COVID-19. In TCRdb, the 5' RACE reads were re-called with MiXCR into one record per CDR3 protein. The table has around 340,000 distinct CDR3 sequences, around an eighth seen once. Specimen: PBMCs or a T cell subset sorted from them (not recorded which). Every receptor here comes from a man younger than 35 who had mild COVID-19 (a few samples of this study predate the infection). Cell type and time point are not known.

The CDR3 spells CASSLPDRPSKQFF. As DNA, the CDR3 is TGTGCCAGCAGTTTACCGGACAGGCCCAGTAAGCAGTTCTTC. The chain carries TRBV6-5 and TRBJ2-1; TRBD1 agrees at 7 bases. The J segment lost 11 bases and the V segment lost 4 bases, leaving 11 bases of the junction unmatched. There are 14 residues in the CDR3. The V gene's germline CDR1 is MNHEY and CDR2 SVGAGI.

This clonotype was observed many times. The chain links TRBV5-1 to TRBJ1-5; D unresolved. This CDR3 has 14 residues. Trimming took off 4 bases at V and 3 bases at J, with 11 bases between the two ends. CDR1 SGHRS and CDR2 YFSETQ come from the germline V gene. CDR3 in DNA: TGCGCCAGCAGCCCTGACGGAGCCAATCAGCCCCAGCATTTT. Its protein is CASSPDGANQPQHF.

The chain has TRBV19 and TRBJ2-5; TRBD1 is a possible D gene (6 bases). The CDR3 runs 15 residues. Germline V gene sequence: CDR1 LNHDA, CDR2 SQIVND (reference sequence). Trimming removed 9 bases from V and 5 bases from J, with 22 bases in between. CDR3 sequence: CARAEGHRFQETQYF. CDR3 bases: TGTGCCAGAGCAGAGGGACACCGGTTTCAGGAGACCCAGTACTTC.

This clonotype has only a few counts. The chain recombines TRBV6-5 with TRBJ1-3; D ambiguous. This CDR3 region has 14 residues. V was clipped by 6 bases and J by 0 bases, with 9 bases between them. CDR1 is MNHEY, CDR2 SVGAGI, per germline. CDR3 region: CASRQILSGNTIYF. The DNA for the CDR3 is TGTGCCAGCAGACAGATACTCTCTGGAAACACCATATATTTT.

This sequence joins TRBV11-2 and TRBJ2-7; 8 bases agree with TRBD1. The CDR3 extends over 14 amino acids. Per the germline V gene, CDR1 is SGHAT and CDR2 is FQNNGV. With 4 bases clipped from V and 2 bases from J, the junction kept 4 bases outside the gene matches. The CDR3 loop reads CASSSGQGPYEQYF. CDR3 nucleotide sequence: TGTGCCAGCAGCTCCGGACAGGGCCCCTACGAGCAGTACTTC.

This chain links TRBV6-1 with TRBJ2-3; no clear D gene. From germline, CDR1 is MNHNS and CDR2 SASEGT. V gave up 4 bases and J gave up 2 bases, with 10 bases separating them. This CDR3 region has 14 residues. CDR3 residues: CASSVPPVTDTQYF. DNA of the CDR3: TGTGCCAGCAGTGTACCCCCGGTCACAGATACGCAGTATTTT.

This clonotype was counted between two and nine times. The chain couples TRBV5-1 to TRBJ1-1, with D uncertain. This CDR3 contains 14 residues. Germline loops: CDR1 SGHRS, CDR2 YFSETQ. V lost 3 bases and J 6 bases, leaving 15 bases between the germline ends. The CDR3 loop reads CASSSFLGGPEAFF. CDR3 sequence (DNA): TGCGCCAGCAGCTCCTTCCTTGGAGGACCTGAAGCTTTCTTT.

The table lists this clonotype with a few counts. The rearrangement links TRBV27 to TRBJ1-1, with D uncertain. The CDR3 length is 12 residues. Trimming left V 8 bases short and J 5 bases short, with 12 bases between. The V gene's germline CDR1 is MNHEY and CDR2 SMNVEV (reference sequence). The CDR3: CASSSGWTEAFF. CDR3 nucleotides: TGTGCCAGCTCTTCCGGTTGGACTGAAGCTTTCTTT.

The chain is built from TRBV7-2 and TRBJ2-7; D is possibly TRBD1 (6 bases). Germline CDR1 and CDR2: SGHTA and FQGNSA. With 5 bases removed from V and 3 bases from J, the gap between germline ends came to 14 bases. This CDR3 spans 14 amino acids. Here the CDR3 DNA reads TGTGCCAGCAGCCCCACGCAGGGGATCTACGAGCAGTACTTC. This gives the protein CASSPTQGIYEQYF.

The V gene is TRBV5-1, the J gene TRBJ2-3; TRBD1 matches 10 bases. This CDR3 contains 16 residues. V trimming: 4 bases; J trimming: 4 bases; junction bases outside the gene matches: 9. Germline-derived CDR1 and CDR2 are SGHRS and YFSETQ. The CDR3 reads CASSLTSGTGADTQYF. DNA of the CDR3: TGCGCCAGCAGCCTAACCTCCGGGACAGGGGCAGATACGCAGTATTTT.

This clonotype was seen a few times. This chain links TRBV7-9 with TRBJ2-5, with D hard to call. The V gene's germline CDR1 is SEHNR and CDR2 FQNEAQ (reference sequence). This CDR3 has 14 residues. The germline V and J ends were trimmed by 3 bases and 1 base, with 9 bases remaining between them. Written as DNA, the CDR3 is TGTGCCAGCAGCTTCTACGCTAGCCAAGAGACCCAGTACTTC. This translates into CASSFYASQETQYF.

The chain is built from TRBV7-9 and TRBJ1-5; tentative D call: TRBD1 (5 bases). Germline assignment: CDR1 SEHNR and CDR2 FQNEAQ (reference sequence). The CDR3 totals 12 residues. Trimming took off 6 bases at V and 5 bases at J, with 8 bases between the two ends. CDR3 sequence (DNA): TGTGCCAGCAGTTCGACAGATCAGCCCCAGCATTTT. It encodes CASSSTDQPQHF.

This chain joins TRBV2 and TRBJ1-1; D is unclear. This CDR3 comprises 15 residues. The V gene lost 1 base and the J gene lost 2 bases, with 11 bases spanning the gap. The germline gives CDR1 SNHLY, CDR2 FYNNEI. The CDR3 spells CASSEGQIYNTEAFF. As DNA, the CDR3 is TGTGCCAGCAGTGAAGGGCAGATTTATAACACTGAAGCTTTCTTT.

The DNA for the CDR3 is TGTGCCAGCAGCGTAGCCTTCGAGGGGCCCACAGATACGCAGTATTTT. It translates to CASSVAFEGPTDTQYF. The gene calls are TRBV9 and TRBJ2-3; the D gene could be TRBD1 or TRBD2 (5 bases each). CDR1 SGDLS and CDR2 YYNGEE come from the germline V gene. Trimming took off 0 bases at V and 2 bases at J, with 13 bases between the two ends. This CDR3 region has 16 residues. Full variable domain (rest looked up from reference TRBV9 and TRBJ2-3): DSGVTQTPKHLITATGQRVTLRCSPRSGDLSVYWYQQSLDQGLQFLIQYYNGEERAKGNILERFSAQQFPDLHSELNLSSLELGDSALYFCASSVAFEGPTDTQYFGPGTRLTVL.

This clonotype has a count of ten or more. The CDR3 DNA reads as TGCGCCAGCAGCCAAGATGGCCGGATGAACACTGAAGCTTTCTTT. Translating it yields CASSQDGRMNTEAFF. The J gene is TRBJ1-1, the V gene TRBV4-3; D not certain. The CDR3 is 15 residues long. Trimming stripped 0 bases from V and 0 bases from J, with 8 bases between. CDR1 and CDR2 (germline): LGHNA, YSLEER.

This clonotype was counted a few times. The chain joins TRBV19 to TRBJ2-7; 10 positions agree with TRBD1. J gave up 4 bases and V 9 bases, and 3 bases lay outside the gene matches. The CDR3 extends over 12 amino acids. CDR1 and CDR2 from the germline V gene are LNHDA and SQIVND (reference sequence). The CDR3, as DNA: TGTGCCAGCCGGGACAGGGGTTACGAGCAGTACTTC. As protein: CASRDRGYEQYF.

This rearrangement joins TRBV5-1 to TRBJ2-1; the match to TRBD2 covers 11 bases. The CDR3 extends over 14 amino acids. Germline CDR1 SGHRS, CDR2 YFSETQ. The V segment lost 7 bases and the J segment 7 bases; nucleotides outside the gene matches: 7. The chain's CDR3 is CASQASGGYNEQFF. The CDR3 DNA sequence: TGCGCCAGCCAGGCTAGCGGGGGGTATAATGAGCAGTTCTTC.

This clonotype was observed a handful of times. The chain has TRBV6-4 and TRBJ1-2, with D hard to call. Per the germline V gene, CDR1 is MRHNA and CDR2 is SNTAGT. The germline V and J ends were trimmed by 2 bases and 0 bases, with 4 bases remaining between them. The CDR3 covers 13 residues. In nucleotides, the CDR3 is TGTGCCAGCAGTGACAACGCTAACTATGGCTACACCTTC. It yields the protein CASSDNANYGYTF.

The CDR3 loop reads CASSLVRGLQETQYF. In nucleotides, the CDR3 is TGTGCCAGCAGCTTAGTCAGGGGGTTACAAGAGACCCAGTACTTC. The chain is built from TRBV7-2 and TRBJ2-5, with 7 bases matching TRBD1. The CDR3 extends over 15 amino acids. V trimming: 1 base; J trimming: 2 bases; junction bases outside the gene matches: 4. CDR1 is SGHTA, CDR2 FQGNSA, per germline.

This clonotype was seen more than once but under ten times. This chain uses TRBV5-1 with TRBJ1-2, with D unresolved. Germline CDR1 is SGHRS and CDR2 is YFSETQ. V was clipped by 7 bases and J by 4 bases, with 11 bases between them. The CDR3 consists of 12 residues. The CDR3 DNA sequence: TGCGCCAGCGGCGCCGGGATCTATGGCTACACCTTC. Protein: CASGAGIYGYTF.

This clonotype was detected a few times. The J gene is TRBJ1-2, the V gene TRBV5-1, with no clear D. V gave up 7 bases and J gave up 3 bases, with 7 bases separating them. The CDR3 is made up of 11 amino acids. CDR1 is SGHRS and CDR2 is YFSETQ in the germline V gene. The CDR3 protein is CASGEDYGYTF. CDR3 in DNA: TGCGCCAGCGGCGAGGACTATGGCTACACCTTC.

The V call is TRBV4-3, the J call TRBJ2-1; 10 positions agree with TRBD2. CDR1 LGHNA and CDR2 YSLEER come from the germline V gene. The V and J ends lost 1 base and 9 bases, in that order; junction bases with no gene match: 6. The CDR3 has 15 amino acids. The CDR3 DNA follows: TGCGCCAGCAGCCAAGCCGAGCGGGGGGGCTTTGAGCAGTTCTTC. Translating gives CASSQAERGGFEQFF.

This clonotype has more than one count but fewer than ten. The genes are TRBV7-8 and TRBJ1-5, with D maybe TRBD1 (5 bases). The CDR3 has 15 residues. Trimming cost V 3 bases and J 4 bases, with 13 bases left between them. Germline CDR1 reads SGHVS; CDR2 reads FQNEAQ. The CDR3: CASSFGRTINQPQHF. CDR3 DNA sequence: TGTGCCAGCAGCTTTGGCAGGACAATAAATCAGCCCCAGCATTTT.

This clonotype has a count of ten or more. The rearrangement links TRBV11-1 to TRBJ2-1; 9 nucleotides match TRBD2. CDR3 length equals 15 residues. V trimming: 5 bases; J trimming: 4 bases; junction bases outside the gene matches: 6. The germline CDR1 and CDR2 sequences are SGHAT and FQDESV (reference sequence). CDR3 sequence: CASSALAGSYNEQFF. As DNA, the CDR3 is TGTGCCAGCAGCGCGCTAGCGGGGTCGTACAATGAGCAGTTCTTC.

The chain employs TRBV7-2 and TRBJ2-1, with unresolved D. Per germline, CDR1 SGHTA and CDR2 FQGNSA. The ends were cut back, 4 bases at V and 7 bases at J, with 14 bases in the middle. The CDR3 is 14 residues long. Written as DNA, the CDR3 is TGTGCCAGCAGCTCCCGAGCTGACGCAAATGAGCAGTTCTTC. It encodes CASSSRADANEQFF.

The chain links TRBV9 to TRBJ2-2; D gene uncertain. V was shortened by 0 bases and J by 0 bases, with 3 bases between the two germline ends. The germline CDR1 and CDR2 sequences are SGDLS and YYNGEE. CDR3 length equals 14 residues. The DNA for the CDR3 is TGTGCCAGCAGCGTAGTTCCGAACACCGGGGAGCTGTTTTTT. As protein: CASSVVPNTGELFF.